This T cell receptor beta chain originates from a study of blood T cells in healthy people across ages. On the study more broadly: Every two T cells gave about one barcoded beta molecule via template switching.

Alongside a J-beta primer mix, a sample-barcoded 5' primer served in a second PCR lasting 7 to 11 cycles. TCRdb re-analysed the 5' RACE reads in MiXCR, keeping a single row per CDR3 protein. The sample has about 640,000 distinct CDR3 sequences; 40% to 45% are singletons. Researchers collected about 9.7 milliliters of peripheral blood from every single donor. Findings of the study overall: One million T cells yielded diversity estimates that were considered underestimates.

Note on this clonotype: Its antigen remains unknown.

The germline V and J ends were trimmed by 1 base and 4 bases, with 8 bases remaining between them. CDR1 is SGHVS and CDR2 is FQNEAQ in the germline V gene. The CDR3 spans 13 residues. The sequence was collected from an elderly man in good health. This chain connects TRBV7-8 to TRBJ2-7; TRBD2 might be the D (5 bases). Specimen: blood. The CDR3 loop is CASSLERIYEQYF. CDR3 nucleotides: TGTGCCAGCAGCTTAGAGCGGATATACGAGCAGTACTTC.